Shown below are 3 T cell receptor beta chains from a single sample sequenced in a study of shared clonotypes between healthy human individuals. The assay was immunoSEQ multiplex PCR, and TCRdb's table has in-frame clones only and misses some. The sample shows 600,000 to 800,000 clones, 72% of them seen only once. The sample was memory CD4+ T cells sorted from blood. Subset reported: CD45RA-negative fraction. The receptors were gathered from a young woman in good health.

This clone was picked up many times. The chain joins TRBV28 to TRBJ2-1; 12 bases agree with TRBD2. V was clipped by 4 bases and J by 4 bases; unmatched bases: 5. Germline values: CDR1 MDHEN, CDR2 SYDVKM. The CDR3 runs to 16 residues. CDR3 bases: TGTGCCAGCAGTTCCACTAGCGGGAGGTTATACAATGAGCAGTTCTTC. This codes for CASSSTSGRLYNEQFF.

V and J are TRBV19 and TRBJ1-5, with D maybe TRBD1 (5 bases). This CDR3 spans 15 amino acids. CDR1 and CDR2 from the germline V gene are LNHDA and SQIVND (reference sequence). V shed 3 bases and J shed 5 bases, with 14 bases lying between them. CDR3 region: CASSIRGRGDQPQHF. The CDR3 DNA reads as TGTGCCAGTAGTATCCGGGGACGAGGGGATCAGCCCCAGCATTTT.

The chain links TRBV27 to TRBJ1-5; D gene uncertain. Germline loops: CDR1 MNHEY, CDR2 SMNVEV (reference sequence). The CDR3 runs to 14 residues. The V end lost 6 bases, the J end lost 4 bases, and 13 bases lay between the germline ends. CDR3 nucleotides: TGTGCCAGCAGGGCGGAATTTGGGAATCAGCCCCAGCATTTT. As protein: CASRAEFGNQPQHF.